This T cell receptor (beta chain) derives from a study of identical twins (dated by TCRdb to 2016 to 2018). At the level of the whole study: The study deep-sequenced TCR alpha and beta repertoires from monozygotic twins, unrelated adults of various ages and cord blood to test whether fetal clonotypes persist. To rule out contamination, the twin experiments were replicated at different times with different library preparation protocols. Paper-wide results and their limitations: Conclusions relied on cross-sectional statistical analysis, since the same donors could not be followed over many years. Zero-insertion analyses could be partly confounded by invariant T cells such as MAIT and iNKT, although diverse VJ usage argued against such confounding for most clonotypes. Fewer insertions were carried by abundant cord blood beta clonotypes, a similar but weaker trend appeared in young adult naive repertoires, and no such trend appeared in memory repertoires. Compared with coincidental sharing between unrelated individuals, out-of-frame TCR alpha sequences shared between twins showed an excess of sequences with low generation probability. Out-of-frame TCR alpha sharing in monozygotic twins was systematically underestimated by recombination models, whereas sharing between unrelated individuals was in agreement with the recombination models. Excess twin sharing in beta out-of-frame sequences was weaker because fewer shared sequences lowered the signal-to-noise ratio.

This clonotype was seen more than once but under ten times. No cognate antigen has been identified for it. Base qualities are not recorded, but no much larger clone differs from it by a single base. Receptors were amplified or captured by 5' RACE. TCRdb names Illumina HiSeq 2000 as the instrument used. A universal primer binding site was added through template switching, and the final cDNA carried a unique molecular identifier so that TCR cDNA molecules could be counted accurately. First-strand cDNA for TCR alpha and beta chains was synthesized from specific primers in the conserved constant-segment region. Each cDNA library was double barcoded, with a SMART-Mk sample barcode plus Illumina barcodes, to control for contamination. TruSeq adapter sequences along with Illumina sample barcodes were introduced in two successive PCR steps. The Illumina HiSeq platform was used with custom primers to sequence TCR alpha and beta cDNA libraries. From the authors' description of their analysis: Unique molecular identifiers were extracted from raw reads with MiGEC, and CDR3 positions were determined with MiXCR. For each individual, recombination models were inferred using an EM algorithm with the repgenHMM and IGoR tools. The analysis of shared clonotypes was done with the tcR package in R, with sharing normalized by the product of cloneset sizes. To study raw recombination free of thymic and clonal selection effects, out-of-frame nonproductive sequences were analyzed. In TCRdb, the public reads were trimmed at Q25 with fastp and aligned with MiXCR, with productive beta chains retained. Rows with one shared CDR3 protein collapse into an entry with the most common genes and DNA. What appears here as the V and J calls and clone size reflects TCRdb's work, not the paper's. This sample is represented by more than 1.5 million distinct CDR3 sequences; around 33% of them were singletons. The ten largest make up around 0.25% of the sample.

Every donor was a healthy Caucasian. V lost 7 bases and J lost 0 bases; the stretch between them is 11 bases long. Sequences MNHEY (CDR1) and SMNVEV (CDR2) are obtained from the germline V gene (reference sequence). Including cysteine and phenylalanine, the CDR3 has 14 amino acids. Left in the record is the CDR3 DNA by itself, 42 bases read in frame from the first base. Sequenced input: cord blood. This clonotype was obtained from a newborn girl in good health. The chain uses TRBV27 and TRBJ2-3; TRBD1 is a weak D gene call, 5 bases matching. The CDR3 is CASKRQGSTDTQYF. The sequenced DNA: TGTGCCAGCAAGCGTCAGGGAAGCACAGATACGCAGTATTTT.